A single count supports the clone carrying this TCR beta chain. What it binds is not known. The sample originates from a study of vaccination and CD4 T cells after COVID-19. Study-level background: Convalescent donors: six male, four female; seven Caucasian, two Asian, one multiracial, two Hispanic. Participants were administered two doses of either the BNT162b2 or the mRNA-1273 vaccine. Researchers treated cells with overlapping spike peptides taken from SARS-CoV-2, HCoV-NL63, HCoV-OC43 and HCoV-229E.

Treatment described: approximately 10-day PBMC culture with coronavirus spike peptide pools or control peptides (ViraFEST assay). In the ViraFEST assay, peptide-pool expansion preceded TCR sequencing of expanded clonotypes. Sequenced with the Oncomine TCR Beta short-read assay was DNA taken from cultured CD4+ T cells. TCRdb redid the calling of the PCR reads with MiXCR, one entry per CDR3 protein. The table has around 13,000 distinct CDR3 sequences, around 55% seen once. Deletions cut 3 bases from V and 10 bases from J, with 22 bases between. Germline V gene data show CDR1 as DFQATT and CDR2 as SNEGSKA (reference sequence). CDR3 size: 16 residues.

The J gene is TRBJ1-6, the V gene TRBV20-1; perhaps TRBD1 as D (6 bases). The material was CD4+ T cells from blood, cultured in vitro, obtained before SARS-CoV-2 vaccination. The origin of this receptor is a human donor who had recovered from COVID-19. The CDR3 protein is CSASRKTTGFSSPLHF. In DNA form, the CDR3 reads TGCAGTGCTAGCCGCAAGACAACAGGGTTTAGCTCACCCCTCCACTTT.